Below are 32 T cell receptor beta chains sequenced from a single sample in a study of OX40 agonist ivuxolimab in advanced cancers. Method: immunoSEQ multiplex PCR; TCRdb's copy keeps in-frame clones and lacks some. This repertoire shows some 74,000 clones, 91% found once; its top ten account for approximately 7%. The source material was CD4+ or CD8+ T cells sorted from blood, sampled in a trial of the OX40 agonist ivuxolimab. The source of these receptors is an adult with an advanced solid tumor such as melanoma, head and neck, liver or kidney cancer.

The V gene is TRBV2, the J gene TRBJ1-5; maybe TRBD1 (6 bases). V was clipped by 8 bases and J by 5 bases, with 10 bases between them. This CDR3 contains 12 residues. CDR1 and CDR2 (germline): SNHLY, FYNNEI. This CDR3 reads CASRTADQPQHF. The CDR3 DNA follows: TGTGCCAGCCGGACAGCGGATCAGCCCCAGCATTTT.

With respect to this clone: Different DNA sequences within this sample yield the same CDR3. In nucleotides, the CDR3 is TGCGCCAGCAGCTTGGGACAAGAGACCCAGTACTTC. Residues: CASSLGQETQYF. The chain uses TRBV5-1 and TRBJ2-5; no clear D gene. Trimming shortened V by 0 bases and J by 2 bases, and 2 bases separated the two germline ends. CDR1 and CDR2 from the germline V gene are SGHRS and YFSETQ. The CDR3 is 12 amino acids.

The V gene is TRBV30, the J gene TRBJ1-4; 7 bases line up with TRBD1. This CDR3 is built from 15 residues. The V gene end was trimmed by 1 base and the J gene end by 8 bases; junction bases not matched to a gene: 10. Germline V gives CDR1 GTSNPN, CDR2 SVGIG (reference sequence). The CDR3 coding sequence is TGTGCCTGGAGTGGAGGGGGTCAGGGACAGGAAAAACTGTTTTTT. Amino acids: CAWSGGGQGQEKLFF.

This chain connects TRBV5-1 to TRBJ2-3; TRBD1 agrees at 7 bases. CDR1 SGHRS and CDR2 YFSETQ come from the germline V gene. V was clipped by 0 bases and J by 2 bases; unmatched bases: 9. The CDR3 is made up of 17 amino acids. This chain's CDR3 is CASSLVGRDSPTDTQYF. For the CDR3, the DNA is TGCGCCAGCAGCTTGGTTGGTCGGGACAGCCCCACAGATACGCAGTATTTT.

This chain joins TRBV15 and TRBJ2-7, with D uncertain. CDR3 size: 12 residues. Germline-derived CDR1 and CDR2 are LNHNV and YYDKDF (reference sequence). Trimming left V 3 bases short and J 6 bases short, with 9 bases between. This CDR3 reads CATSRDWGEQYF. The CDR3 DNA reads TGTGCCACCAGCAGGGATTGGGGCGAGCAGTACTTC.

This clone was counted a single time. This chain joins TRBV28 and TRBJ2-5, with D perhaps being TRBD1 or TRBD2 (7 bases each). CDR3 length: 16 amino acids. Germline V CDR1 and CDR2: MDHEN, SYDVKM. Trimming took 3 bases from V and 7 from J, leaving 21 bases between them. The CDR3 DNA sequence: TGTGCCAGCAGTTTCCAATCAGGGGGGGCTTTTGGGACCCAGTACTTC. It translates to CASSFQSGGAFGTQYF.

The chain uses TRBV29-1 and TRBJ2-7; 9 positions agree with TRBD2. Germline CDR1 reads SQVTM; CDR2 reads ANQGSEA. The CDR3 consists of 12 residues. Written as DNA, the CDR3 is TGCGCTTGCGGGAGGGCCTCCTACGAGCAGTACTTC. Protein sequence: CACGRASYEQYF.

The V call is TRBV18, the J call TRBJ1-5; a possible D gene is TRBD1 (5 bases). This CDR3 contains 14 residues. Germline V gene lookup returns CDR1 KGHSH and CDR2 LQKENI. V was clipped by 4 bases and J by 0 bases, with 7 bases between them. The CDR3 protein is CASSLDSSNQPQHF. The CDR3 DNA sequence: TGTGCCAGCTCACTCGACAGTAGCAATCAGCCCCAGCATTTT.

The chain is built from TRBV9 and TRBJ1-5; the D gene is possibly TRBD1 (5 bases). V gave up 4 bases and J gave up 3 bases, with 11 bases separating them. CDR1 is SGDLS, CDR2 YYNGEE, per germline. The CDR3 runs 14 residues. CDR3 nucleotides: TGTGCCAGCAGCCGTACAGGAACCAATCAGCCCCAGCATTTT. This sequence encodes CASSRTGTNQPQHF.

On this clone: Other DNA variants within this sample encode the same CDR3. The genes are TRBV5-4 and TRBJ2-7, with 10 bases aligning to TRBD1. Germline loops: CDR1 SGHNT, CDR2 YYREEE (reference sequence). The CDR3 covers 13 residues. J gave up 6 bases and V 4 bases, and 4 bases lay outside the gene matches. Here the CDR3 DNA reads TGTGCCAGCAGCCGAGACAGGGGGCCCGAGCAGTACTTC. Protein sequence: CASSRDRGPEQYF.

The genes are TRBV5-8 and TRBJ1-1, with 8 bases fitting TRBD1. The germline V gene has CDR1 SGHTS and CDR2 YDEGEE. This CDR3 has 15 residues. V lost 0 bases to trimming and J lost 1 base; unmatched junction nucleotides: 2. The CDR3 nucleotides read TGTGCCAGCAGCTTGGGGGACAGGACGAACACTGAAGCTTTCTTT. Amino acid sequence: CASSLGDRTNTEAFF.

The J gene is TRBJ2-1, the V gene TRBV28; D may match TRBD1 or TRBD2 (5 bases each). The CDR3 loop spans 13 amino acids. Germline-derived CDR1 and CDR2 are MDHEN and SYDVKM. Trimming stripped 8 bases from V and 4 bases from J, with 12 bases between. CDR3 amino acids: CASPGPIYNEQFF. The DNA of the CDR3 is TGTGCCAGCCCGGGACCAATATACAATGAGCAGTTCTTC.

The chain recombines TRBV9 with TRBJ2-5, with a tentative D call TRBD1 (6 bases). Germline V gene lookup returns CDR1 SGDLS and CDR2 YYNGEE. CDR3 size: 16 residues. V was trimmed by 0 bases and J by 8 bases, leaving 20 bases between them. The CDR3 nucleotides are TGTGCCAGCAGCGTAGGAGGGGGTCGGGGCCTATCTACCCAGTACTTC. This encodes CASSVGGGRGLSTQYF.

Here the CDR3 DNA reads TGTGCCAGCAGCTACACAGAGTACCAAGAGACCCAGTACTTC. It yields the protein CASSYTEYQETQYF. This chain uses TRBV7-9 with TRBJ2-5; unclear D gene. Germline CDR1 is SEHNR and CDR2 is FQNEAQ (reference sequence). Trimming stripped 4 bases from V and 0 bases from J, with 9 bases between. CDR3 size: 14 residues.

The chain recombines TRBV30 with TRBJ2-7; D may correspond to TRBD1 or TRBD2 (5 bases each). Trimming shortened V by 2 bases and J by 3 bases, and 14 bases separated the two germline ends. This CDR3 contains 14 residues. Germline V CDR1 and CDR2: GTSNPN, SVGIG (reference sequence). The CDR3 DNA reads as TGTGCCTGGAGTCCCTCGGGACGCCACTACGAGCAGTACTTC. This encodes CAWSPSGRHYEQYF.

This clone was recorded once. The V call is TRBV29-1, the J call TRBJ1-2; 9 nucleotides agree with TRBD1. Germline CDR1 reads SQVTM; CDR2 reads ANQGSEA. This CDR3 comprises 14 residues. V was pared by 1 base and J by 5 bases, with 5 bases of the junction left unmatched. The CDR3 protein is CSVEGRTGEYGYTF. Written as DNA, the CDR3 is TGCAGCGTTGAAGGGAGGACAGGGGAGTATGGCTACACCTTC. Drawing the rest from reference TRBV29-1 and TRBJ1-2, the complete variable domain is SAVISQKPSRDICQRGTSLTIQCQVDSQVTMMFWYRQQPGQSLTLIATANQGSEATYESGFVIDKFPISRPNLTFSTLTVSNMSPEDSSIYLCSVEGRTGEYGYTFGSGTRLTVV.

The chain employs TRBV5-6 and TRBJ2-7; D is possibly TRBD1 (6 bases). Trimming cost V 4 bases and J 6 bases, with 14 bases left between them. Per the germline V gene, CDR1 is SGHDT and CDR2 is YYEEEE. This CDR3 has 13 amino acids. DNA for the CDR3: TGTGCCAGCAGCGGCTTGGGGGCTGCCGAGCAGTACTTC. Protein: CASSGLGAAEQYF.

The chain joins TRBV9 to TRBJ2-3; no firm D call. The V end lost 0 bases, the J end lost 7 bases, and 6 bases lay between the germline ends. Germline loops: CDR1 SGDLS, CDR2 YYNGEE. CDR3 length: 12 residues. Here the CDR3 reads CASSVGVNTQYF. The CDR3 nucleotides read TGTGCCAGCAGCGTAGGGGTGAATACGCAGTATTTT.

The chain combines TRBV10-2 with TRBJ2-7, with D possibly matching TRBD1 (5 bases). Germline CDR1 WSHSY, CDR2 SAAADI. V dropped 7 bases and J dropped 2 bases, with 9 bases sitting between them. The CDR3 totals 12 residues. CDR3 in DNA: TGCGCCAGCAAGGACATAGCCTACGAGCAGTACTTC. Amino acid sequence: CASKDIAYEQYF.

This rearrangement joins TRBV7-9 to TRBJ2-1, with a possible D match to TRBD1 (5 bases). CDR1 SEHNR and CDR2 FQNEAQ come from the germline V gene (reference sequence). This CDR3 is built from 15 residues. Here the CDR3 reads CSQGQGSLSYNEQFF. Here the CDR3 DNA reads TGTTCCCAGGGTCAGGGATCCCTCTCCTACAATGAGCAGTTCTTC.

The CDR3 sequence: CAISETRGETQYF. In DNA form, the CDR3 reads TGTGCCATCAGTGAGACTAGGGGAGAGACCCAGTACTTC. The chain combines TRBV10-3 with TRBJ2-5; D tentatively reads TRBD1 or TRBD2 (5 bases each). CDR1 and CDR2 (germline): ENHRY, SYGVKD. This CDR3 has 13 residues. The V end lost 2 bases, the J end lost 4 bases, and 8 bases lay between the germline ends.

This rearrangement joins TRBV7-9 to TRBJ1-1, with D unclear. The V end lost 1 base, the J end lost 4 bases, and 13 bases lay between the germline ends. The CDR3 loop spans 15 amino acids. Germline V gene data show CDR1 as SEHNR and CDR2 as FQNEAQ (reference sequence). CDR3 sequence reads: CASSLVRASGTEAFF. The CDR3 nucleotides read TGTGCCAGCAGCTTAGTGAGGGCGTCGGGCACTGAAGCTTTCTTT.

The chain couples TRBV4-1 to TRBJ2-3; no clear D. This CDR3 has 17 amino acids. V was clipped by 1 base and J by 4 bases, with 18 bases between them. Looked up from germline, CDR1 is MGHRA and CDR2 is YSYEKL. DNA of the CDR3: TGCGCCAGCAGCCAAGGGACCTTCGGTTATCGCGCAGATACGCAGTATTTT. As protein: CASSQGTFGYRADTQYF.

V is TRBV11-3 and J is TRBJ2-7; a possible D gene is TRBD1 (5 bases). From germline, CDR1 is SGHNT and CDR2 YENEEA. CDR3 length equals 13 residues. V lost 0 bases, J lost 6 bases, and 9 bases lay in between. The CDR3 DNA is TGTGCCAGCAGCTTAGATTCAGGGTTCGAGCAGTACTTC. Its protein is CASSLDSGFEQYF.

This clone was detected only once. The genes are TRBV5-1 and TRBJ2-5, with D tentatively TRBD2 (6 bases). Germline loops: CDR1 SGHRS, CDR2 YFSETQ. V was clipped by 3 bases and J by 1 base, with 13 bases between them. CDR3 size: 15 residues. The CDR3 bases are TGCGCCAGCAGCTCTGAGCGGGCCCTCCAAGAGACCCAGTACTTC. Protein: CASSSERALQETQYF.

The rearrangement links TRBV9 to TRBJ1-3; 8 bases line up with TRBD1. V trimming: 4 bases; J trimming: 14 bases; junction bases outside the gene matches: 11. The CDR3 length is 13 residues. Germline lookup yields CDR1 SGDLS and CDR2 YYNGEE. The CDR3 spells CASSPTPGTGLYF. The CDR3, as DNA: TGTGCCAGCAGCCCGACGCCCGGGACAGGCTTATATTTT.

The J gene is TRBJ2-2, the V gene TRBV7-9; D gene unclear. Looked up from germline, CDR1 is SEHNR and CDR2 is FQNEAQ (reference sequence). The CDR3 length is 13 residues. Trimming stripped 3 bases from V and 2 bases from J, with 4 bases between. CDR3 amino acids: CASSFANTGELFF. The CDR3 DNA sequence: TGTGCCAGCAGCTTCGCAAACACCGGGGAGCTGTTTTTT.

This chain uses TRBV10-1 with TRBJ2-2; possible D gene TRBD1, 5 bases. Trimming removed 7 bases from V and 9 bases from J, with 15 bases in between. The germline V gene encodes CDR1 WNHNN and CDR2 SYGVQD (reference sequence). The length of the CDR3 is 13 residues. CDR3 coding DNA: TGCGCCAGCACGCCGGCGGCAGGGAGGGAGCTGTTTTTT. Its protein is CASTPAAGRELFF.

This chain uses TRBV4-1 with TRBJ2-1; a weak D match, TRBD2 (6 bases). Trimming cost V 0 bases and J 0 bases, with 12 bases left between them. There are 17 residues in the CDR3. CDR1 MGHRA and CDR2 YSYEKL come from the germline V gene. As DNA, the CDR3 is TGCGCCAGCAGCCAAGACCTTATCGGGAGCTCCTACAATGAGCAGTTCTTC. This codes for CASSQDLIGSSYNEQFF.

A few counts support this clone. As DNA, the CDR3 is TGTGCCAGCAGTGGGACTAGCGGGAGGGCCGGGAATACGCAGTATTTT. Its translation is CASSGTSGRAGNTQYF. The rearrangement joins TRBV28 to TRBJ2-3, with 16 bases aligning to TRBD2. The junction had 6 bases not matched to a gene; V was cut back by 5 bases and J by 7 bases. The CDR3 totals 16 residues. Germline CDR1 is MDHEN and CDR2 is SYDVKM.

The CDR3 bases are TGTGCCAGCAGTGAAGCGCTCTACAATGAGCAGTTCTTC. Translated, it gives CASSEALYNEQFF. The chain uses TRBV6-1 and TRBJ2-1, with D unresolved. The germline CDR1 and CDR2 sequences are MNHNS and SASEGT. V was cut by 0 bases and J by 3 bases, with 3 bases left in between. The CDR3 spans 13 residues.

J is TRBJ2-3 and V is TRBV6-5; tentative D call: TRBD2 (5 bases). The germline CDR1 and CDR2 sequences are MNHEY and SVGAGI. CDR3 length equals 13 residues. Trimming removed 6 bases at V and 0 bases at J, with 7 bases between. The CDR3 DNA reads TGTGCCAGCAGGAGGGTTAGCACAGATACGCAGTATTTT. This gives the protein CASRRVSTDTQYF.